This T cell receptor beta chain emerged from a study of PD-1 blockade in classical Hodgkin lymphoma. Study-level background: Nivolumab was given intravenously to patients at 3 mg/kg every 2 weeks. General study findings and limits: With respect to the repertoire differences, their causes, possibly disease activity or prior therapy, remain undefined. Newly diagnosed patients were said to have less baseline TCR diversity than healthy donors did.

Brentuximab vedotin exposure varied, and every patient relapsed after autologous stem cell transplantation. About this clone itself: What it binds is unknown.

Looked up from germline, CDR1 is SGHRS and CDR2 is YFSETQ. With 5 bases removed from V and 2 bases from J, the gap between germline ends came to 20 bases. This CDR3 region has 16 residues. Produced via immunoSEQ multiplex PCR; TCRdb's table is partial and in-frame only. The sample includes about 11,000 clones, 70% to 80% of them seen just once. The chain employs TRBV5-1 and TRBJ2-7; possible D gene TRBD1, 5 bases. This clonotype was obtained from a human donor with classical Hodgkin lymphoma. Source: peripheral blood mononuclear cells (PBMCs), taken before the second cycle of nivolumab. The CDR3 is CASRHGENDRTYEQYF. DNA for the CDR3: TGCGCCAGCAGACATGGAGAGAATGACAGAACCTACGAGCAGTACTTC.